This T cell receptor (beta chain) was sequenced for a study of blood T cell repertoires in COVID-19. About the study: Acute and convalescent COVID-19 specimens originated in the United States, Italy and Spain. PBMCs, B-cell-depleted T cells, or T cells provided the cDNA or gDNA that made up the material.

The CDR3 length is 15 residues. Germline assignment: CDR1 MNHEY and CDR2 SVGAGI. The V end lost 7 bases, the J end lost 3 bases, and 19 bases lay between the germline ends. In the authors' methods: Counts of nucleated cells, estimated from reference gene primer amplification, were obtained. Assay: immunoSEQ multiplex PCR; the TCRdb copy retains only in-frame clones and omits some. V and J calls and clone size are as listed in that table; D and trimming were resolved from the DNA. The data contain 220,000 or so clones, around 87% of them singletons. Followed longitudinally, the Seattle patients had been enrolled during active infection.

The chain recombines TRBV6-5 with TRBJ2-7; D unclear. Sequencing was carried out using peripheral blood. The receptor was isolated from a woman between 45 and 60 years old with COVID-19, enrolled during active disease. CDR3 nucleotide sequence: TGTGCCAGCATTGGTCCTACGAGGCATGGCTACGAGCAGTACTTC. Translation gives CASIGPTRHGYEQYF.